What follows describes a single T cell receptor (beta chain). Its antigen remains unknown. Amplification used 60 Vbeta primers and 13 Jbeta primers. Assay used: immunoSEQ multiplex PCR; TCRdb lists only in-frame clones, some missing. The sample holds more than 85,000 clones, 65% to 80% seen once. This record comes from a study of cytomegalovirus exposure and HLA in healthy donors. The CDR3 is made up of 17 amino acids. The study, taken as a whole, reports: Available immune exposure information was restricted to CMV serostatus only. Among CMV-associated TCR beta chains, most appeared HLA-restricted in a later analysis.

The V call is TRBV21-1, the J call TRBJ2-3; the table calls TRBD2, which could not be checked here. TRBV21-1 represents a pseudogene. Sequenced input: PBMCs. This clonotype was sampled from a woman aged 60-75 years in good health and CMV-seropositive. The CDR3 loop reads CARPGLTYPRSTDTQYF. The CDR3 nucleotides are TGTGCCAGGCCGGGACTAACCTACCCCAGAAGCACAGATACGCAGTATTTT.